The source of this T cell receptor (beta chain) is a study of T cells in women clearing cervical HPV infection. Across the study: For cases, blood was sampled a median around 150 days after lesion detection, interquartile range roughly 80 to 220 days.

On this clone: Its target is not known. The read halts 3 residues ahead of the CDR3 end, with the missing end drawn from the germline J gene.

The junction had 7 bases not matched to a gene; V was cut back by 6 bases and J by 4 bases. The length of the CDR3 is 15 residues. Germline-derived CDR1 and CDR2 are MRHNA and SNTAGT. Study-wide results and caveats: TRBV6-7 abundance was lower in cases than controls (approximately 0.1% versus 0.17%).

Sequencing used immunoSEQ multiplex PCR; TCRdb keeps in-frame clones, though not all of them. The sample includes some 15,000 clones. The rearrangement joins TRBV6-4 to TRBJ2-3, with 10 bases aligning to TRBD1. The sequencing input was blood buffy coat. The source is a woman between 18 and 69 years old with a cervical HPV16 infection that either progressed to CIN3+ or cleared (not recorded which). Partial CDR3 DNA: TGTGCCAGCAGCCCTCGGACAGGGGGTTCAGATACG. The encoded protein is CASSPRTGGSDT. The complete CDR3 reads CASSPRTGGSDTQYF.